This entry is about one T cell receptor (beta chain). What it binds is unknown. PCR amplification relied on 60 Vbeta primers (plus 13 Jbeta primers). Generated by immunoSEQ multiplex PCR, the TCRdb table keeps only in-frame clones and is missing some. The repertoire holds approximately 190,000 clones, with about two thirds as singletons. This CDR3 has 15 amino acids. Trimming took 0 bases from V and 2 from J; bases not matched to a gene: 3. The germline V gene encodes CDR1 SGDLS and CDR2 YYNGEE. This sample was taken from a study of cytomegalovirus exposure and HLA in healthy donors. Across the study: Early released data had about 80 million unique TCRs, all coming from HLA-typed donors.

Study-wide results and caveats: In vitro work confirmed that a few CMV-associated chains recognize CMV antigens. Follow-up analysis later connected one missense variant in DCLRE1C with trimming of TCR beta V- and J-genes.

Material for sequencing was PBMCs. The TCR was taken from a man between 35 and 55 years old in good health and CMV-seropositive. V gene TRBV9 combines with J gene TRBJ1-1, with 8 positions matching TRBD1. The CDR3 loop is CASSVGDRINTEAFF. The CDR3 DNA follows: TGTGCCAGCAGCGTAGGGGACAGGATAAACACTGAAGCTTTCTTT.